One and the same sample provided the 27 T cell receptor beta chains below, sequenced in a study of CD8 T cells in ankylosing spondylitis. Findings and limits, study-wide: Among TCR beta sequences, a motif of roughly 8 highly homologous variants appeared characteristic of ankylosing spondylitis blood.

What these receptors recognize is not known. From the 5' RACE reads, TCRdb called clonotypes with MiXCR, one entry per CDR3 protein. The sample lists about 220,000 distinct CDR3 sequences; 18% were seen once. Sequences were obtained from blood, either unsorted or a sorted T cell fraction (not recorded which). Receptors were obtained from a male donor with ankylosing spondylitis.

This clonotype was observed a few times. The chain carries TRBV28 and TRBJ1-4; 9 bases align to TRBD1. Germline values: CDR1 MDHEN, CDR2 SYDVKM. The CDR3 extends over 14 amino acids. The trim removed 3 bases at V and 7 bases at J, leaving 3 bases unmatched. CDR3 DNA: TGTGCCAGCAGTTTCGGACAGGGGAGTGAAAAACTGTTTTTT. This sequence encodes CASSFGQGSEKLFF.

This clonotype was detected a few times. V usage is TRBV20-1 and J usage is TRBJ2-1; 7 positions match TRBD1. CDR3 length: 15 residues. After removal of 0 bases from V and 1 base from J, the junction contained 3 bases not matched to a gene. Germline assignment: CDR1 DFQATT and CDR2 SNEGSKA (reference sequence). DNA of the CDR3: TGCAGTGCTAGAGATTCGGGACAGTCCTACAATGAGCAGTTCTTC. Protein: CSARDSGQSYNEQFF.

This clonotype was recorded many times. V is TRBV4-1 and J is TRBJ1-1; 11 bases map to TRBD1. In germline, CDR1 is MGHRA, CDR2 YSYEKL. J was trimmed by 4 bases and V by 3 bases; bases with no gene match: 4. CDR3 length: 15 residues. CDR3 sequence reads: CASSQTGTGGTEAFF. The CDR3 DNA follows: TGCGCCAGCAGCCAGACCGGGACAGGGGGCACTGAAGCTTTCTTT.

This clonotype was counted at least ten times. The chain uses TRBV5-1 and TRBJ2-1; D is unresolved. Germline CDR1 and CDR2: SGHRS and YFSETQ. There are 14 residues in the CDR3. Between the trimmed V and J ends, which lost 0 bases and 8 bases, there was a span of 12 bases. The CDR3 here is CASSLGPRGDEQFF. CDR3 nucleotides: TGCGCCAGCAGCTTGGGACCCCGTGGGGATGAGCAGTTCTTC.

Only a few counts were recorded for this clonotype. J is TRBJ2-1 and V is TRBV27; D is possibly TRBD2 (6 bases). The germline V gene encodes CDR1 MNHEY and CDR2 SMNVEV (reference sequence). The CDR3 totals 13 residues. Trimming pared 5 bases from V and 3 bases from J, leaving 8 bases between. DNA for the CDR3: TGTGCCAGCAGTAATAGCGGCTACAATGAGCAGTTCTTC. Translating gives CASSNSGYNEQFF.

Comments on this clonotype: A read error may explain this, as a much larger clone is one base away. The genes are TRBV5-1 and TRBJ1-1; D not certain. V dropped 0 bases and J dropped 4 bases, with 7 bases sitting between them. Germline V gene sequence: CDR1 SGHRS, CDR2 YFSETQ. The CDR3 spans 13 residues. The CDR3 here is CASSLGEFTEAFF. The CDR3 DNA sequence: TGCGCCAGCAGCTTGGGGGAATTCACTGAAGCTTTCTTT.

This clonotype came up a few times. V gene TRBV12-3 or TRBV12-4 combines with J gene TRBJ2-1, with D hard to call. V shed 5 bases and J shed 0 bases, with 11 bases lying between them. The CDR3 spans 15 residues. The CDR3 DNA is TGTGCCAGCAGTCAAATGCCCAGCTCCTACAATGAGCAGTTCTTC. It yields the protein CASSQMPSSYNEQFF.

There are many counts of this clonotype. V is TRBV5-1 and J is TRBJ2-1; the match to TRBD2 covers 14 bases. Germline CDR1 SGHRS, CDR2 YFSETQ. With 3 bases clipped from V and 3 bases from J, the junction kept 8 bases outside the gene matches. The CDR3 has 18 amino acids. CDR3 bases: TGCGCCAGCAGCTACCTGGGACTAGCGGGAGAGATCTACAATGAGCAGTTCTTC. Translating gives CASSYLGLAGEIYNEQFF.

With regard to this clonotype: At one end, the junction sequence differs from germline, possibly due to a read error. This chain's CDR3 is CAGRAGDTQYF. CDR3 DNA sequence: TGTGCCGGCAGGGCGGGGGATACGCAGTATTTT. V and J are TRBV7-9 and TRBJ2-3; D might be TRBD2 (6 bases). The CDR3 consists of 11 residues. Germline CDR1 is SEHNR and CDR2 is FQNEAQ (reference sequence).

The sample holds a few counts of this clonotype. The rearrangement joins TRBV6-5 to TRBJ2-5; 7 bases align to TRBD2. The CDR3 is made up of 14 amino acids. Germline CDR1 reads MNHEY; CDR2 reads SVGAGI. V lost 4 bases to trimming and J lost 4 bases; unmatched junction nucleotides: 6. The CDR3 DNA reads as TGTGCCAGCAGTTTCCAGCGGGACCGAGAGACCCAGTACTTC. Its translation is CASSFQRDRETQYF.

V gene TRBV4-1 combines with J gene TRBJ1-1; possibly TRBD1 for D (6 bases). V shed 10 bases and J shed 1 base, with 19 bases lying between them. CDR1 and CDR2 (germline): MGHRA, YSYEKL. The CDR3 is 15 amino acids. The CDR3 nucleotides are TGCGCCACATCCCTCCGAGGGGGGCCGAACACTGAAGCTTTCTTT. This sequence encodes CATSLRGGPNTEAFF.

The rearrangement joins TRBV3-1 to TRBJ2-7, with D unresolved. Germline values: CDR1 LGHDT, CDR2 YNNKEL (reference sequence). The CDR3 extends over 15 amino acids. The V and J ends lost 1 base and 3 bases respectively, with 13 bases between them. This CDR3 is CASSQALHDGYEQYF. The DNA of the CDR3 is TGTGCCAGCAGCCAAGCCCTGCATGACGGCTACGAGCAGTACTTC.

The J gene is TRBJ2-1, the V gene TRBV6-6, with 7 bases that match TRBD2. J lost 5 bases, V lost 7 bases, and 5 bases had no gene match. This CDR3 region has 13 residues. CDR1 is MNHNY and CDR2 is SVGAGI in the germline V gene (reference sequence). In DNA form, the CDR3 reads TGTGCCAGCATAAGCGGGGCGAACAATGAGCAGTTCTTC. Residues: CASISGANNEQFF.

This clonotype was counted ten times or more. The CDR3 sequence is CASSPPGGSYEQYF. The DNA of the CDR3 is TGTGCCAGCAGCCCCCCAGGGGGTTCCTACGAGCAGTACTTC. The chain recombines TRBV7-2 with TRBJ2-7, with TRBD1 matching 7 bases. V dropped 5 bases and J dropped 1; count of bases not matched to a gene: 5. The length of the CDR3 is 14 residues. CDR1 and CDR2 (germline): SGHTA, FQGNSA.

This clonotype was observed at least ten times. In DNA form, the CDR3 reads TGTGCCAGCAGTTTTTTCGGGAGCTCCTACAATGAGCAGTTCTTC. Translating it yields CASSFFGSSYNEQFF. The rearrangement uses TRBV27 and TRBJ2-1; D is possibly TRBD2 (6 bases). The germline V and J ends were trimmed by 3 bases and 0 bases, with 9 bases remaining between them. Looked up from germline, CDR1 is MNHEY and CDR2 is SMNVEV (reference sequence). The CDR3 consists of 15 residues.

The gene calls are TRBV5-8 and TRBJ2-1, with TRBD2 as a possible D gene (6 bases). This CDR3 contains 15 residues. CDR1 and CDR2 (germline): SGHTS, YDEGEE. Trimming left V 4 bases short and J 0 bases short, with 11 bases between. In DNA form, the CDR3 reads TGTGCCAGCAGCCCCGGGACTTTCTCCTACAATGAGCAGTTCTTC. The encoded protein is CASSPGTFSYNEQFF.

This clonotype has a handful of counts. This chain links TRBV24-1 with TRBJ2-5; unclear D gene. The CDR3 has 14 residues. V was shortened by 0 bases and J by 4 bases, with 8 bases between the two germline ends. Per germline, CDR1 KGHDR and CDR2 SFDVKD. CDR3 region: CATSDLTGGETQYF. The CDR3 nucleotides are TGTGCCACCAGTGATTTGACCGGCGGAGAGACCCAGTACTTC.

The genes are TRBV27 and TRBJ2-2; 10 nucleotides align to TRBD2. This CDR3 spans 17 amino acids. Germline V gene data show CDR1 as MNHEY and CDR2 as SMNVEV (reference sequence). Trimming at V came to 6 bases and at J to 1 base, leaving 8 bases not matched to a gene. The CDR3 sequence: CASSKPSGSWNTGELFF. CDR3 DNA: TGTGCCAGCAGCAAACCTAGCGGGAGTTGGAACACCGGGGAGCTGTTTTTT.

This rearrangement joins TRBV4-2 to TRBJ2-3, with 9 bases fitting TRBD2. Looked up from germline, CDR1 is LGHNA and CDR2 is YNFKEQ. V lost 4 bases and J lost 5; bases outside the gene matches: 10. The CDR3 runs to 16 residues. The CDR3 sequence: CASSPYPSGAGDTQYF. The CDR3 DNA sequence: TGTGCCAGCAGCCCCTACCCTAGCGGGGCGGGAGATACGCAGTATTTT.

This clonotype showed up just a few times. This chain joins TRBV12-3 or TRBV12-4 and TRBJ1-1; D gene unclear. The length of the CDR3 is 15 residues. V lost 7 bases to trimming and J lost 3 bases, with 18 bases between them. As DNA, the CDR3 is TGTGCCAGCAATCTCCGAGTAGATACTCACACTGAAGCTTTCTTT. Translation gives CASNLRVDTHTEAFF.

The chain joins TRBV6-5 to TRBJ2-7; 7 bases match TRBD1. The CDR3 length is 12 residues. Germline CDR1 and CDR2: MNHEY and SVGAGI. The J segment lost 5 bases and the V segment lost 2 bases, leaving 0 bases of the junction unmatched. The CDR3 is CASSYDRDEQYF. CDR3 sequence (DNA): TGTGCCAGCAGTTACGACAGGGACGAGCAGTACTTC.

This clonotype was detected a few times. The chain uses TRBV20-1 and TRBJ2-2, with D unresolved. The CDR3 runs 15 residues. The germline V gene encodes CDR1 DFQATT and CDR2 SNEGSKA (reference sequence). Trimming cost V 0 bases and J 0 bases, with 8 bases left between them. Here the CDR3 reads CSARDGQSNTGELFF. CDR3 DNA sequence: TGCAGTGCTAGAGACGGCCAGTCGAACACCGGGGAGCTGTTTTTT.

This clonotype was counted at least ten times. This rearrangement joins TRBV5-1 to TRBJ2-3; D unclear. V was shortened by 0 bases and J by 0 bases, with 8 bases between the two germline ends. This CDR3 has 15 amino acids. The germline V gene encodes CDR1 SGHRS and CDR2 YFSETQ. The CDR3 protein is CASSLAETSTDTQYF. In nucleotides, the CDR3 is TGCGCCAGCAGCTTGGCTGAGACTAGCACAGATACGCAGTATTTT.

This clonotype was recorded a few times. The rearrangement joins TRBV29-1 to TRBJ1-1, with D tentatively TRBD1 (6 bases). V was trimmed by 5 bases and J by 3 bases, leaving 19 bases between them. Germline V gene data show CDR1 as SQVTM and CDR2 as ANQGSEA. CDR3 length: 15 residues. CDR3 residues: CSVYYKGGKDTEAFF. The CDR3, as DNA: TGCAGCGTTTACTACAAGGGGGGAAAGGACACTGAAGCTTTCTTT.

This chain connects TRBV4-2 to TRBJ2-7; 10 positions match TRBD2. J gave up 4 bases and V 2 bases, and 8 bases lay outside the gene matches. The CDR3 loop spans 16 amino acids. Germline V gene lookup returns CDR1 LGHNA and CDR2 YNFKEQ. The CDR3 here is CASSQFLAGEEYEQYF. Written as DNA, the CDR3 is TGTGCCAGCAGCCAATTTCTAGCGGGGGAAGAATACGAGCAGTACTTC.

The rearrangement links TRBV6-2 or TRBV6-3 to TRBJ2-7; D unresolved. Trimming took off 5 bases at V and 3 bases at J, with 14 bases between the two ends. The CDR3 has 14 residues. Germline loops: CDR1 MNHEY, CDR2 SVGEGT. Written as DNA, the CDR3 is TGTGCCAGCAGTCCCCTGGACCAAAACTACGAGCAGTACTTC. Its protein is CASSPLDQNYEQYF.

In DNA form, the CDR3 reads TGCGCCAGCAGCCAGAGGACTAGCGGGGTCACAGATACGCAGTATTTT. Protein product: CASSQRTSGVTDTQYF. The J gene is TRBJ2-3, the V gene TRBV4-1; TRBD2 matches at 12 bases. V dropped 3 bases and J dropped 2; count of bases not matched to a gene: 3. The CDR3 loop spans 16 amino acids. Germline-derived CDR1 and CDR2 are MGHRA and YSYEKL.